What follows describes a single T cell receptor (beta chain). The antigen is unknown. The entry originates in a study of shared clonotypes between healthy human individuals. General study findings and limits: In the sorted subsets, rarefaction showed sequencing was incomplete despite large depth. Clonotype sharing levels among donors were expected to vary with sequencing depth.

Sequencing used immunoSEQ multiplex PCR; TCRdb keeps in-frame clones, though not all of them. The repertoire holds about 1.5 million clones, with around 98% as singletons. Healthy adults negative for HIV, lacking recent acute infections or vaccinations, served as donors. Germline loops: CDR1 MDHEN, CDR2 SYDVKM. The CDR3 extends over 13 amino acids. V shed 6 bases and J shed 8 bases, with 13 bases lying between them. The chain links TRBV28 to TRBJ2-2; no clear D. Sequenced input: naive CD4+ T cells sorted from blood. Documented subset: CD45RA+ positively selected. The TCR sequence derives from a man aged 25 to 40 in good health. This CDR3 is CASRIPPDGELFF. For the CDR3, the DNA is TGTGCCAGCAGAATCCCACCGGATGGGGAGCTGTTTTTT.